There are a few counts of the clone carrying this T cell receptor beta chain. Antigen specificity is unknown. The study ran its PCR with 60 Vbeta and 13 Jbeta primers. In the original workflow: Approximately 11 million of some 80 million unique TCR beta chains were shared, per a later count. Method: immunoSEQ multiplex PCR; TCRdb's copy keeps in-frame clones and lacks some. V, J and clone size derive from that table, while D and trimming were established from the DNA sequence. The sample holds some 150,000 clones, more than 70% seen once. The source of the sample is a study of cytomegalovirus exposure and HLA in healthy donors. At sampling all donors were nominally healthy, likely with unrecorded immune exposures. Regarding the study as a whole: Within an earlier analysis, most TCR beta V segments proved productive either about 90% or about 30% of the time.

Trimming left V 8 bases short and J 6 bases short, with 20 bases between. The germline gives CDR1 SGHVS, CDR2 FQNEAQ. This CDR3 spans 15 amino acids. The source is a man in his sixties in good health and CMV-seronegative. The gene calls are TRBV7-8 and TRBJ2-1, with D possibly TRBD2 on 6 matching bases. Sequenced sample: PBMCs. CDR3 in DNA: TGTGCCAGCGATTCGGAGACTAGTAGTGCCAATGAGCAGTTCTTC. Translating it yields CASDSETSSANEQFF.